The 16 T cell receptor beta chains in this list originate from one sample, sequenced in a study of OX40 agonist ivuxolimab in advanced cancers. Method: immunoSEQ multiplex PCR; TCRdb's copy keeps in-frame clones and lacks some. The top ten clones hold roughly 4.9% of a sample with roughly 43,000 clones, 90% to 95% of them seen once. This sample comprised CD4+ or CD8+ T cells sorted from blood, obtained in a trial of the OX40 agonist ivuxolimab. All receptors come from an adult with an advanced solid tumor such as melanoma, head and neck, liver or kidney cancer.

The V and J genes are TRBV30 and TRBJ2-4; D is tentatively TRBD1 or TRBD2 (6 bases each). Germline loops: CDR1 GTSNPN, CDR2 SVGIG (reference sequence). The CDR3 extends over 13 amino acids. The V and J ends lost 2 bases and 8 bases respectively, with 13 bases between them. The CDR3 DNA reads as TGTGCCTGGAGTATTCGGAGGGGGGACATTCAGTACTTC. Translation: CAWSIRRGDIQYF.

The gene calls are TRBV9 and TRBJ2-1; TRBD2 matches at 11 bases. CDR3 size: 15 residues. Germline CDR1 is SGDLS and CDR2 is YYNGEE. With V trimmed by 3 bases and J by 9 bases, 8 bases remained unmatched. The CDR3, as DNA: TGTGCCAGCAGCGGTAGCGGGGGGGCCTCAGGTGAGCAGTTCTTC. Protein sequence: CASSGSGGASGEQFF. Drawing the rest from reference TRBV9 and TRBJ2-1, the complete variable domain is DSGVTQTPKHLITATGQRVTLRCSPRSGDLSVYWYQQSLDQGLQFLIQYYNGEERAKGNILERFSAQQFPDLHSELNLSSLELGDSALYFCASSGSGGASGEQFFGPGTRLTVL.

J is TRBJ2-7 and V is TRBV7-9; no clear D gene. The CDR3 loop spans 14 amino acids. V dropped 5 bases and J dropped 7 bases, with 18 bases sitting between them. Germline values: CDR1 SEHNR, CDR2 FQNEAQ (reference sequence). In DNA form, the CDR3 reads TGTGCCAGCAGCGAAGGAGTCTTGGAGAAGGAGCAGTACGTC. Protein product: CASSEGVLEKEQYV.

The gene calls are TRBV4-3 and TRBJ2-7; D gene ambiguous. There are 13 residues in the CDR3. CDR1 LGHNA and CDR2 YSLEER come from the germline V gene. The ends were cut back, 3 bases at V and 4 bases at J, with 10 bases in the middle. CDR3 coding DNA: TGCGCCAGCAGCCAGGGCGACACGTACGAGCAGTACTTC. Protein sequence: CASSQGDTYEQYF.

This chain links TRBV5-1 with TRBJ2-7; 10 bases are a match to TRBD2. The germline gives CDR1 SGHRS, CDR2 YFSETQ. CDR3 length: 17 amino acids. Trimming cost V 1 base and J 0 bases; bases outside gene matches: 7. CDR3 in DNA: TGCGCCAGCAGCTTGCCATGGGGGACTAGCGCCTCCTACGAGCAGTACGTC. It codes for CASSLPWGTSASYEQYV.

The V and J genes are TRBV7-9 and TRBJ2-5; 7 nucleotides line up with TRBD2. This CDR3 comprises 14 residues. Trimming cost V 1 base and J 4 bases; bases outside gene matches: 3. CDR1 is SEHNR, CDR2 FQNEAQ, per germline (reference sequence). The CDR3 spells CASSLGPGGETQYF. CDR3 coding DNA: TGTGCCAGCAGCTTAGGGCCGGGAGGAGAGACCCAGTACTTC.

The gene calls are TRBV7-2 and TRBJ2-1, with TRBD1 as a possible D gene (5 bases). CDR1 and CDR2 from the germline V gene are SGHTA and FQGNSA. The CDR3 length is 11 residues. Trimming left V 5 bases short and J 12 bases short, with 11 bases between. This chain's CDR3 is CASSLGQGQFF. CDR3 DNA sequence: TGTGCCAGCAGCCTTGGGCAGGGGCAGTTCTTC.

CDR3 coding DNA: TGTGCCAGCAGTTTATCCTTGCTCTCCGAGCAGTACTTC. Protein product: CASSLSLLSEQYF. The chain employs TRBV27 and TRBJ2-7, with no clear D. Trimming removed 0 bases at V and 6 bases at J, with 9 bases between. This CDR3 comprises 13 residues. Germline loops: CDR1 MNHEY, CDR2 SMNVEV (reference sequence).

The chain combines TRBV9 with TRBJ2-7, with D possibly matching TRBD1 (7 bases). The V gene's germline CDR1 is SGDLS and CDR2 YYNGEE. Trimming shortened V by 4 bases and J by 2 bases, and 13 bases separated the two germline ends. The CDR3 is 14 amino acids. CDR3 DNA: TGTGCCAGCAGCCAGGGGGGAATGACCTACGAGCAGTACTTC. This translates into CASSQGGMTYEQYF.

The chain carries TRBV4-1 and TRBJ2-1; 11 bases are shared with TRBD2. J gave up 4 bases and V 2 bases, and 4 bases lay outside the gene matches. CDR3 size: 16 residues. From germline, CDR1 is MGHRA and CDR2 YSYEKL. CDR3 nucleotide sequence: TGCGCCAGCAGCCAACGCCTAGCGGGAGGTTACAATGAGCAGTTCTTC. It translates to CASSQRLAGGYNEQFF.

This clone was detected only once. The chain has TRBV6-5 and TRBJ2-7; D unresolved. Deletions cut 0 bases from V and 5 bases from J, with 11 bases between. The CDR3 has 14 amino acids. Germline lookup yields CDR1 MNHEY and CDR2 SVGAGI. This CDR3 is CASSYSRWVDEQYF. DNA of the CDR3: TGTGCCAGCAGTTACTCCAGGTGGGTGGACGAGCAGTACTTC.

V is TRBV7-9 and J is TRBJ1-1; D not certain. This CDR3 has 13 amino acids. CDR1 SEHNR and CDR2 FQNEAQ come from the germline V gene (reference sequence). V lost 1 base, J lost 4 bases, and 7 bases lay in between. The CDR3: CASSLDDPTEAFF. The CDR3, as DNA: TGTGCCAGCAGCTTAGATGATCCCACTGAAGCTTTCTTT.

The gene calls are TRBV7-3 and TRBJ2-5, with 10 bases lining up with TRBD2. After removal of 5 bases from V and 5 bases from J, the junction contained 11 bases not matched to a gene. Germline V CDR1 and CDR2: SGHTA, FQGTGA. The CDR3 contains 16 residues. The CDR3 reads CASSRGLAPGRETQYF. CDR3 in DNA: TGTGCCAGCAGCCGGGGACTAGCGCCTGGGAGGGAGACCCAGTACTTC.

This chain links TRBV19 with TRBJ1-1; D remains ambiguous. Germline V gives CDR1 LNHDA, CDR2 SQIVND (reference sequence). The CDR3 extends over 19 amino acids. The V gene lost 2 bases and the J gene lost 0 bases, with 22 bases spanning the gap. This CDR3 is CASSISLRRNYSVNTEAFF. CDR3 sequence (DNA): TGTGCCAGTAGTATATCATTACGCAGGAATTATTCCGTGAACACTGAAGCTTTCTTT.

This chain links TRBV6-1 with TRBJ2-2; tentative D call: TRBD2 (5 bases). CDR1 is MNHNS, CDR2 SASEGT, per germline. V shed 4 bases and J shed 8 bases, with 8 bases lying between them. The CDR3 is 12 residues long. CDR3 bases: TGTGCCAGCAGTGGAACTAGGGGGGAGCTGTTTTTT. Protein sequence: CASSGTRGELFF.

The chain couples TRBV5-6 to TRBJ1-5; D gene uncertain. The CDR3 contains 11 residues. V lost 1 base and J lost 6, with 2 bases in between. CDR1 is SGHDT, CDR2 YYEEEE, per germline. The chain's CDR3 is CASSLIQPQHF. CDR3 sequence (DNA): TGTGCCAGCAGCTTGATTCAGCCCCAGCATTTT.